Below are 32 T cell receptor beta chains sequenced from a single sample in a study of shared clonotypes between healthy human individuals. The protocol was immunoSEQ multiplex PCR, while the TCRdb copy is restricted to in-frame clones and leaves out a portion. The table shows about 2.3 million clones, with 85% to 95% occurring only once. Sequenced sample: naive CD4+ T cells from PBMCs. Specified subset: CD45RA+ positively selected. Source of these receptors: a man aged 18 to 29 in good health. Some clones in this sample may be carry-over from other donors' samples.

The V gene is TRBV5-4, the J gene TRBJ2-1; 9 nucleotides line up with TRBD2. The length of the CDR3 is 14 residues. J gave up 9 bases and V 2 bases, and 6 bases lay outside the gene matches. Germline assignment: CDR1 SGHNT and CDR2 YYREEE (reference sequence). The CDR3 sequence is CASSFGTSMSEQFF. CDR3 sequence (DNA): TGTGCCAGCAGCTTCGGGACTAGCATGAGTGAGCAGTTCTTC.

The CDR3 DNA sequence: TGTGCCAGCAGCTTAGTAGCGGCTACCTATGGCTACACCTTC. As protein: CASSLVAATYGYTF. The chain recombines TRBV7-9 with TRBJ1-2; D is ambiguous. This CDR3 has 14 amino acids. In germline, CDR1 is SEHNR, CDR2 FQNEAQ (reference sequence). Trimming stripped 1 base from V and 4 bases from J, with 10 bases between.

The chain joins TRBV15 to TRBJ2-7, with D hard to call. This CDR3 has 15 residues. Germline V CDR1 and CDR2: LNHNV, YYDKDF (reference sequence). Trimming removed 0 bases at V and 6 bases at J, with 15 bases between. CDR3 region: CATSRDLVTWGEQYF. CDR3 DNA sequence: TGTGCCACCAGCAGAGATCTCGTGACCTGGGGCGAGCAGTACTTC. Looking up the rest from reference TRBV15 and TRBJ2-7 gives the full variable domain: DAMVIQNPRYQVTQFGKPVTLSCSQTLNHNVMYWYQQKSSQAPKLLFHYYDKDFNNEADTPDNFQSRRPNTSFCFLDIRSPGLGDTAMYLCATSRDLVTWGEQYFGPGTRLTVT.

The genes are TRBV28 and TRBJ1-1; the D gene is possibly TRBD1 (5 bases). This CDR3 spans 13 amino acids. Germline lookup yields CDR1 MDHEN and CDR2 SYDVKM. V was trimmed by 8 bases and J by 2 bases, leaving 12 bases between them. The CDR3 sequence: CASYDSANTEAFF. The CDR3 nucleotides read TGTGCCAGCTATGACAGCGCTAACACTGAAGCTTTCTTT. The full variable domain, in which reference TRBV28 and TRBJ1-1 provide the parts outside the CDR3, is DVKVTQSSRYLVKRTGEKVFLECVQDMDHENMFWYRQDPGLGLRLIYFSYDVKMKEKGDIPEGYSVSREKKERFSLILESASTNQTSMYLCASYDSANTEAFFGQGTRLTVV.

The chain recombines TRBV7-9 with TRBJ1-5; TRBD1 matches at 8 bases. V lost 6 bases, J lost 7 bases, and 11 bases stayed unmatched. This CDR3 is 15 amino acids long. Germline assignment: CDR1 SEHNR and CDR2 FQNEAQ (reference sequence). This chain's CDR3 is CASSLTGTGRQPQHF. Written as DNA, the CDR3 is TGTGCCAGCAGTCTTACAGGGACAGGCAGGCAGCCCCAGCATTTT.

V and J are TRBV7-9 and TRBJ2-5, with a weak D call TRBD2 (6 bases). This CDR3 has 14 amino acids. Trimming cost V 5 bases and J 7 bases, with 17 bases left between them. Germline loops: CDR1 SEHNR, CDR2 FQNEAQ (reference sequence). The CDR3 DNA sequence: TGTGCCAGCAGCCCATCGTCTAGCGTCGGGACCCAGTACTTC. Translation: CASSPSSSVGTQYF.

CDR3 residues: CASSSDIQGPGTYNEQFF. The CDR3, as DNA: TGTGCCAGCAGCTCCGACATACAGGGACCCGGGACCTACAATGAGCAGTTCTTC. The chain is built from TRBV5-4 and TRBJ2-1, with D possibly TRBD1 on 6 matching bases. This CDR3 contains 18 residues. V shed 3 bases and J shed 2 bases, with 21 bases lying between them. CDR1 and CDR2 (germline): SGHNT, YYREEE (reference sequence).

The chain carries TRBV6-1 and TRBJ2-1; D is perhaps TRBD1 (5 bases). Per the germline V gene, CDR1 is MNHNS and CDR2 is SASEGT. The CDR3 loop spans 14 amino acids. V lost 7 bases to trimming and J lost 6 bases, with 16 bases between them. This CDR3 is CASNSGPGANEQFF. CDR3 nucleotides: TGTGCCAGCAATTCCGGGCCTGGGGCCAATGAGCAGTTCTTC.

This sequence joins TRBV7-2 and TRBJ1-5, with D hard to call. Per germline, CDR1 SGHTA and CDR2 FQGNSA. The V end lost 4 bases, the J end lost 2 bases, and 12 bases lay between the germline ends. The CDR3 loop spans 15 amino acids. In nucleotides, the CDR3 is TGTGCCAGCAGCTGGCCGGCGACGGGCAATCAGCCCCAGCATTTT. Protein sequence: CASSWPATGNQPQHF.

This CDR3 reads CASSEAGAGYTF. The CDR3 DNA is TGTGCCAGCAGTGAAGCAGGGGCTGGCTACACCTTC. The chain couples TRBV2 to TRBJ1-2; D is possibly TRBD1 (5 bases). V was cut by 0 bases and J by 7 bases, with 6 bases left in between. There are 12 residues in the CDR3. The germline gives CDR1 SNHLY, CDR2 FYNNEI.

The gene calls are TRBV7-2 and TRBJ2-3, with D perhaps matching TRBD1 (6 bases). V was clipped by 4 bases and J by 2 bases, with 13 bases between them. The CDR3 is made up of 15 amino acids. Germline V gives CDR1 SGHTA, CDR2 FQGNSA. The CDR3 loop reads CASSSQGWYTDTQYF. The CDR3 nucleotides read TGTGCCAGCAGCTCACAGGGTTGGTACACAGATACGCAGTATTTT.

The chain joins TRBV6-5 to TRBJ2-3; D remains unclear. Trimming left V 5 bases short and J 6 bases short, with 12 bases between. The CDR3 has 13 residues. From germline, CDR1 is MNHEY and CDR2 SVGAGI. DNA for the CDR3: TGTGCCAGCAGTCCCGACCCCTATGATACGCAGTATTTT. Amino acids: CASSPDPYDTQYF.

The chain carries TRBV7-8 and TRBJ1-4; no clear D gene. V was cut by 0 bases and J by 12 bases, with 5 bases left in between. CDR1 and CDR2 (germline): SGHVS, FQNEAQ. CDR3 size: 11 residues. The DNA for the CDR3 is TGTGCCAGCAGCTTAGCGTTGGAACTGTTTTTT. This sequence encodes CASSLALELFF. The complete variable domain, with remaining parts taken from reference TRBV7-8 and TRBJ1-4, reads GAGVSQSPRYKVAKRGQDVALRCDPISGHVSLFWYQQALGQGPEFLTYFQNEAQLDKSGLPSDRFFAERPEGSVSTLKIQRTQQEDSAVYLCASSLALELFFGSGTQLSVL.

To note about this clone: Additional DNA sequences in this sample encode the identical CDR3. The genes are TRBV5-1 and TRBJ1-1; D is possibly TRBD1 (6 bases). The length of the CDR3 is 13 residues. V gave up 0 bases and J gave up 5 bases, with 8 bases separating them. CDR1 is SGHRS, CDR2 YFSETQ, per germline. The CDR3 here is CASSLATGTEAFF. The CDR3 nucleotides are TGCGCCAGCAGCTTGGCCACAGGGACTGAAGCTTTCTTT.

V and J are TRBV11-2 and TRBJ2-1, with 7 bases fitting TRBD2. The junction had 1 base not matched to a gene; V was cut back by 5 bases and J by 6 bases. This CDR3 region has 12 residues. Per germline, CDR1 SGHAT and CDR2 FQNNGV. CDR3 in amino acids: CASSRLANEQFF. The CDR3 DNA follows: TGTGCCAGCAGCCGACTAGCCAATGAGCAGTTCTTC.

This clone was detected only once. This rearrangement joins TRBV28 to TRBJ2-1; 7 bases fit TRBD1. The CDR3 runs 14 residues. V trimming: 2 bases; J trimming: 7 bases; junction bases outside the gene matches: 5. The germline gives CDR1 MDHEN, CDR2 SYDVKM. This chain's CDR3 is CASSLAGTANEQFF. The CDR3 bases are TGTGCCAGCAGTTTAGCCGGGACAGCTAATGAGCAGTTCTTC.

The V call is TRBV10-3, the J call TRBJ2-7, with D tentatively TRBD1 (6 bases). V was shortened by 9 bases and J by 6 bases, with 24 bases between the two germline ends. The germline CDR1 and CDR2 sequences are ENHRY and SYGVKD. This CDR3 contains 15 residues. CDR3 nucleotide sequence: TGTGCCATTACATCCCACAGGGAAGACATCGGCGAGCAGTACTTC. The encoded protein is CAITSHREDIGEQYF.

This clone occurred a few times. The CDR3 coding sequence is TGTGCCAGCACGGGGACAGTCACCGGGGAGCTGTTTTTT. This codes for CASTGTVTGELFF. This chain uses TRBV5-4 with TRBJ2-2; 7 nucleotides match TRBD1. Per germline, CDR1 SGHNT and CDR2 YYREEE (reference sequence). The V segment lost 6 bases and the J segment 4 bases; nucleotides outside the gene matches: 3. This CDR3 has 13 amino acids.

The DNA for the CDR3 is TGTGCCAGCAGCGGGACCACAGATACGCAGTATTTT. It translates to CASSGTTDTQYF. V gene TRBV9 combines with J gene TRBJ2-3; D not certain. CDR1 and CDR2 (germline): SGDLS, YYNGEE. This CDR3 contains 12 residues. Trimming pared 3 bases from V and 2 bases from J, leaving 4 bases between.

Turning to this clone: This sample includes further DNA sequences coding for the same CDR3. This rearrangement joins TRBV6-1 to TRBJ2-7; TRBD2 is a possible D gene (5 bases). CDR1 is MNHNS, CDR2 SASEGT, per germline. V lost 5 bases, J lost 0 bases, and 8 bases lay in between. The CDR3 has 13 amino acids. Here the CDR3 DNA reads TGTGCCAGCAGTCGCGGGTCCTCCTACGAGCAGTACTTC. Residues: CASSRGSSYEQYF.

The chain links TRBV28 to TRBJ1-2, with 8 nucleotides matching TRBD1. Losses at the gene ends were 6 bases for V and 8 bases for J; bases not matched to a gene: 11. Germline CDR1 reads MDHEN; CDR2 reads SYDVKM. This CDR3 is 14 amino acids long. The CDR3 nucleotides are TGTGCCAGCAGCGAAACCAGGGGGCATCGGGGCTACACCTTC. Encoded protein: CASSETRGHRGYTF.

V and J are TRBV7-2 and TRBJ2-7; 10 positions agree with TRBD2. Germline values: CDR1 SGHTA, CDR2 FQGNSA. V lost 3 bases to trimming and J lost 6 bases; unmatched junction nucleotides: 11. This CDR3 is built from 16 residues. The CDR3 here is CASSFSLSGRASEQYF. CDR3 sequence (DNA): TGTGCCAGCAGCTTTTCTTTAAGCGGGAGGGCCTCCGAGCAGTACTTC.

V gene TRBV7-9 combines with J gene TRBJ1-4; a weak D match, TRBD1 (6 bases). Germline V gives CDR1 SEHNR, CDR2 FQNEAQ (reference sequence). V lost 8 bases and J 0 bases, leaving 13 bases between the germline ends. The CDR3 loop spans 15 amino acids. In DNA form, the CDR3 reads TGTGCCAGCGGCGGACAGAGAGCAACTAATGAAAAACTGTTTTTT. Translated, it gives CASGGQRATNEKLFF.

The V call is TRBV7-7, the J call TRBJ2-5; no firm D call. V was clipped by 5 bases and J by 4 bases, with 23 bases between them. Germline V lookup: CDR1 SSHAT, CDR2 FNYEAQ (reference sequence). The CDR3 covers 17 residues. As DNA, the CDR3 is TGTGCCAGCAGCCCCTGGACCCCCTCGTCTTCATCAGAGACCCAGTACTTC. Translating gives CASSPWTPSSSSETQYF.

The chain recombines TRBV9 with TRBJ2-3; D is perhaps TRBD2 (6 bases). The V gene's germline CDR1 is SGDLS and CDR2 YYNGEE. Trimming took 0 bases from V and 9 from J, leaving 20 bases between them. This CDR3 is 16 amino acids long. In DNA form, the CDR3 reads TGTGCCAGCAGCGTAGGTTTACGGGGAGGCTATGAGACGCAGTATTTT. Protein: CASSVGLRGGYETQYF.

V is TRBV2 and J is TRBJ2-7; TRBD1 agrees at 12 bases. Germline V lookup: CDR1 SNHLY, CDR2 FYNNEI. The CDR3 has 15 amino acids. Trimming at V came to 6 bases and at J to 5 bases, leaving 8 bases not matched to a gene. CDR3 DNA: TGTGCCAGCAGGAGGGACAGGGGGCGGTCCCACGAGCAGTACTTC. It codes for CASRRDRGRSHEQYF.

V gene TRBV6-1 combines with J gene TRBJ2-1; 9 nucleotides align to TRBD2. CDR3 length equals 14 residues. Germline V gives CDR1 MNHNS, CDR2 SASEGT. The J segment lost 8 bases and the V segment lost 8 bases, leaving 10 bases of the junction unmatched. The CDR3 protein is CASVSGSNYHEQFF. CDR3 sequence (DNA): TGTGCCAGCGTTAGCGGGAGTAATTACCATGAGCAGTTCTTC.

The V and J genes are TRBV12-5 and TRBJ1-4; D is unclear. The CDR3 extends over 11 amino acids. V was clipped by 11 bases and J by 3 bases, with 7 bases between them. CDR1 LGHNT and CDR2 FRNRAP come from the germline V gene. In DNA, the CDR3 is TGTGCTCACGGACCTAATGAAAAACTGTTTTTT. It yields the protein CAHGPNEKLFF.

This clone was counted between two and nine times. Other DNA sequences of this sample code for an identical CDR3. This chain joins TRBV11-2 and TRBJ2-7, with D unclear. The V gene lost 1 base and the J gene lost 3 bases, with 7 bases spanning the gap. Per the germline V gene, CDR1 is SGHAT and CDR2 is FQNNGV. There are 13 residues in the CDR3. Here the CDR3 reads CASSLVVGYEQYF. Here the CDR3 DNA reads TGTGCCAGCAGCTTAGTAGTGGGCTACGAGCAGTACTTC.

The chain combines TRBV28 with TRBJ1-3; D possibly corresponds to TRBD1 (5 bases). Deletions cut 7 bases from V and 4 bases from J, with 11 bases between. CDR3 length equals 13 residues. Germline assignment: CDR1 MDHEN and CDR2 SYDVKM. CDR3 sequence: CASIWGSGNTIYF. The CDR3 coding sequence is TGTGCCAGCATCTGGGGGTCGGGAAACACCATATATTTT. The full variable domain, rest sourced from reference TRBV28 and TRBJ1-3, is DVKVTQSSRYLVKRTGEKVFLECVQDMDHENMFWYRQDPGLGLRLIYFSYDVKMKEKGDIPEGYSVSREKKERFSLILESASTNQTSMYLCASIWGSGNTIYFGEGSWLTVV.

There are a few counts of this clone. The chain recombines TRBV10-1 with TRBJ1-4; D unclear. The CDR3 spans 13 residues. Germline lookup yields CDR1 WNHNN and CDR2 SYGVQD (reference sequence). V was clipped by 6 bases and J by 3 bases, with 8 bases between them. CDR3 region: CASRGSANEKLFF. Here the CDR3 DNA reads TGCGCCAGCAGGGGCTCTGCTAATGAAAAACTGTTTTTT.

The sample holds one count of this clone. The CDR3 here is CASTPGTILLYEQYF. The CDR3 bases are TGTGCCAGCACCCCGGGGACTATCCTACTCTACGAGCAGTACTTC. The rearrangement links TRBV28 to TRBJ2-7, with 7 bases matching TRBD2. The CDR3 spans 15 residues. Germline values: CDR1 MDHEN, CDR2 SYDVKM. The J segment lost 3 bases and the V segment lost 7 bases, leaving 12 bases of the junction unmatched.